The clone carrying this T cell receptor (beta chain) was detected only a few times. The data are from a study of T cells in Graves' hyperthyroidism and ophthalmopathy. Patients having uncontrolled infection, another autoimmune disease, pregnancy or lactation were not included. V shed 7 bases and J shed 4 bases, with 7 bases lying between them. CDR3 length: 12 amino acids. In germline, CDR1 is MNHEY, CDR2 SMNVEV (reference sequence). Template material for amplifying TCR beta CDR3 regions consisted of RNA transcripts. First-round RT-PCR of the TCR CDR3 relied on the HTBI primer set. TCRdb processed the multiplex PCR reads anew with MiXCR; each CDR3 protein has one entry. The sample lists a few hundred thousand distinct CDR3 sequences; about 15% were seen once.

The chain couples TRBV27 to TRBJ2-2; no clear D gene. The sequence was obtained from a young woman with Graves' hyperthyroidism that later progressed to Graves' ophthalmopathy. Specimen: blood. The CDR3 DNA reads TGTGCCAGCATGGGTCTCACCGGGGAGCTGTTTTTT. It codes for CASMGLTGELFF.